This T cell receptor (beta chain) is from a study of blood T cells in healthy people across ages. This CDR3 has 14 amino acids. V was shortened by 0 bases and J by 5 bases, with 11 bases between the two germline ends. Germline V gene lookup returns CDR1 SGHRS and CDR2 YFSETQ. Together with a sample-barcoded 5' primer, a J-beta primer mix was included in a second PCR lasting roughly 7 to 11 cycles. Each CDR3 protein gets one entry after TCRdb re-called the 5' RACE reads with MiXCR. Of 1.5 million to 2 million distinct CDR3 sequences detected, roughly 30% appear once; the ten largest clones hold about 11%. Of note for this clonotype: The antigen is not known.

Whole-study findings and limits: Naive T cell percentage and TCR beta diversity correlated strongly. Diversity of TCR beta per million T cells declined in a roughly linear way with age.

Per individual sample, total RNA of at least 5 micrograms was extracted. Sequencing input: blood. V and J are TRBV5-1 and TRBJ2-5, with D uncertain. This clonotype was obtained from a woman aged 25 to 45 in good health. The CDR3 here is CASSLESRVETQYF. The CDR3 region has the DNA TGCGCCAGCAGCTTGGAATCCCGGGTGGAGACCCAGTACTTC.